This T cell receptor beta chain appears in the sequencing data of a study of cytomegalovirus exposure and HLA in healthy donors. General study results and limits: A list of 164 TCR beta chains associated with cytomegalovirus was given. In vitro, three CMV-associated chains proved specific for CMV antigens.

This PCR relied on a set of 60 Vbeta primers and 13 Jbeta primers. The data were produced by immunoSEQ multiplex PCR, yet TCRdb's version contains in-frame clones alone and is incomplete. In total, the table holds under 120,000 clones. The CDR3 spans 14 residues. V was trimmed by 1 base and J by 1 base, leaving 7 bases between them. Germline CDR1 and CDR2: KGHSH and LQKENI. Comment on this clone: The antigen is not known.

The chain links TRBV18 to TRBJ1-1; TRBD1 is a possible D gene (5 bases). The source material was PBMCs. This sequence originates from a man in his forties or fifties in good health and CMV-seronegative. CDR3 amino acids: CASSPQGSNTEAFF. CDR3 DNA sequence: TGTGCCAGCTCACCACAGGGGTCGAACACTGAAGCTTTCTTT. The whole variable domain, filled in from reference TRBV18 and TRBJ1-1, reads NAGVMQNPRHLVRRRGQEARLRCSPMKGHSHVYWYRQLPEEGLKFMVYLQKENIIDESGMPKERFSAEFPKEGPSILRIQQVVRGDSAAYFCASSPQGSNTEAFFGQGTRLTVV.